The 27 T cell receptor beta chains given below trace back to one sample, sequenced in a study of human T cells and chemical hapten exposure. Time point specified: patch test 2, 6 weeks after DPC sensitization. Treatment noted: therapeutic diphenylcyclopropenone sensitization with weekly scalp DPC. TCRdb independently ran MiXCR on the RACE reads; one entry per CDR3 protein. The sample records 120,000 to 150,000 distinct CDR3 sequences, roughly 10% being singletons. Source: whole blood, taken in connection with sensitization to the hapten diphenylcyclopropenone (DPC). These receptors were collected from a woman in her 50s with alopecia areata. Some clones in this sample may be carry-over from other donors' samples.

This sequence joins TRBV11-2 and TRBJ1-2, with D perhaps TRBD1 (5 bases). The CDR3 has 13 amino acids. V was shortened by 1 base and J by 8 bases, with 11 bases between the two germline ends. Germline values: CDR1 SGHAT, CDR2 FQNNGV. Here the CDR3 reads CASSLGGGAGYTF. In DNA, the CDR3 is TGTGCCAGCAGCTTAGGAGGCGGGGCCGGCTACACCTTC.

This clonotype was observed a few times. The chain links TRBV28 to TRBJ1-4, with D unresolved. The CDR3 sequence is 14 residues long. From germline, CDR1 is MDHEN and CDR2 SYDVKM. The V end lost 1 base, the J end lost 4 bases, and 7 bases lay between the germline ends. The CDR3, as DNA: TGTGCCAGCAGTTTATTAGGGATTAATGAAAAACTGTTTTTT. Amino acids: CASSLLGINEKLFF.

The gene calls are TRBV24-1 and TRBJ2-1; D call uncertain. The CDR3 spans 13 residues. V gave up 8 bases and J gave up 5 bases, with 12 bases separating them. Looked up from germline, CDR1 is KGHDR and CDR2 is SFDVKD. The CDR3 here is CATNSVSDNEQFF. The CDR3 DNA follows: TGTGCCACCAACTCTGTAAGTGACAATGAGCAGTTCTTC.

Comment on this clonotype: Germline is not matched at one junction end, which may reflect a read error. The chain uses TRBV19 and TRBJ1-2; D remains ambiguous. Looked up from germline, CDR1 is LNHDA and CDR2 is SQIVND (reference sequence). There are 14 residues in the CDR3. The CDR3 bases are TGTCCCAGTAGTACCGCCGGAGCTAACTATGGCTACACCTTC. Translation: CPSSTAGANYGYTF.

This clonotype was counted at least ten times. The chain couples TRBV18 to TRBJ1-5; 7 nucleotides match TRBD1. CDR1 and CDR2 from the germline V gene are KGHSH and LQKENI. After removal of 2 bases from V and 1 base from J, the junction contained 2 bases not matched to a gene. The length of the CDR3 is 15 residues. The CDR3 region is CASSPETGSNQPQHF. The CDR3 DNA sequence: TGTGCCAGCTCACCAGAGACAGGGAGCAATCAGCCCCAGCATTTT.

This rearrangement joins TRBV6-6 to TRBJ2-1; 8 bases agree with TRBD2. V lost 6 bases to trimming and J lost 0 bases; unmatched junction nucleotides: 16. Germline assignment: CDR1 MNHNY and CDR2 SVGAGI (reference sequence). The CDR3 has 19 residues. For the CDR3, the DNA is TGTGCCAGCAGCCTTTTTAGCGGGACTACGTTAGTCTCCTACAATGAGCAGTTCTTC. Translating it yields CASSLFSGTTLVSYNEQFF.

This rearrangement joins TRBV19 to TRBJ2-2; 12 positions match TRBD2. Germline V gene lookup returns CDR1 LNHDA and CDR2 SQIVND (reference sequence). The CDR3 has 14 amino acids. Germline trimming cut 8 bases from V and 6 bases from J; bases unmatched to any gene: 4. The CDR3 reads CASLLAGGPGELFF. The CDR3 DNA reads as TGTGCCAGTCTACTAGCGGGGGGACCCGGGGAGCTGTTTTTT.

This clonotype has a handful of counts. The chain carries TRBV27 and TRBJ1-1; possible D gene TRBD1, 5 bases. Germline loops: CDR1 MNHEY, CDR2 SMNVEV (reference sequence). The CDR3 loop spans 14 amino acids. V was cut by 6 bases and J by 0 bases, with 11 bases left in between. CDR3 sequence reads: CASSRDHMNTEAFF. In DNA form, the CDR3 reads TGTGCCAGCAGCAGGGACCACATGAACACTGAAGCTTTCTTT.

This clonotype showed up just a few times. The chain carries TRBV20-1 and TRBJ2-7, with D possibly matching TRBD1 (6 bases). This CDR3 has 12 residues. Trimming shortened V by 3 bases and J by 4 bases, and 10 bases separated the two germline ends. Germline loops: CDR1 DFQATT, CDR2 SNEGSKA (reference sequence). CDR3 bases: TGCAGTGCTAGCCCCACAGGGTACGAGCAGTACTTC. As protein: CSASPTGYEQYF.

The sample holds a few counts of this clonotype. The rearrangement joins TRBV28 to TRBJ2-7; D is unresolved. Germline V gene lookup returns CDR1 MDHEN and CDR2 SYDVKM. Trimming pared 6 bases from V and 2 bases from J, leaving 11 bases between. The length of the CDR3 is 13 residues. CDR3 protein: CASSQQRPYEQYF. CDR3 sequence (DNA): TGTGCCAGCAGCCAACAGAGACCCTACGAGCAGTACTTC.

This clonotype was counted only a few times. V and J are TRBV7-2 and TRBJ2-5; D may be TRBD1 (5 bases). V lost 1 base and J lost 1, with 10 bases in between. Germline V gene lookup returns CDR1 SGHTA and CDR2 FQGNSA. The CDR3 is 15 residues long. The CDR3 coding sequence is TGTGCCAGCAGCTTAGACGCAGGGTTCCAAGAGACCCAGTACTTC. Translating it yields CASSLDAGFQETQYF.

The genes are TRBV7-9 and TRBJ2-7; maybe TRBD1 (5 bases). Trimming removed 3 bases from V and 7 bases from J, with 19 bases in between. Per germline, CDR1 SEHNR and CDR2 FQNEAQ (reference sequence). The CDR3 sequence is 15 residues long. CDR3 DNA sequence: TGTGCCAGCAGCTTCGCAAGGGGCAAGGTGAGGGAGCAGTACTTC. Its protein product is CASSFARGKVREQYF.

This clonotype has a handful of counts. The chain recombines TRBV6-5 with TRBJ1-2, with 8 nucleotides matching TRBD1. This CDR3 is built from 15 residues. Per the germline V gene, CDR1 is MNHEY and CDR2 is SVGAGI. V was pared by 5 bases and J by 3 bases, with 8 bases of the junction left unmatched. The CDR3 reads CASSRTGKGDYGYTF. The CDR3 region has the DNA TGTGCCAGCAGTAGGACAGGGAAGGGGGACTATGGCTACACCTTC.

This clonotype was recorded many times. The chain joins TRBV15 to TRBJ2-5; the D is unclear. CDR1 LNHNV and CDR2 YYDKDF come from the germline V gene (reference sequence). The CDR3 covers 12 residues. V lost 5 bases and J lost 5, with 9 bases in between. The CDR3 sequence is CATSRSSETQYF. The CDR3 bases are TGTGCCACCAGCCGATCCTCGGAGACCCAGTACTTC.

V and J are TRBV7-2 and TRBJ2-7, with a tentative D call TRBD2 (6 bases). CDR1 is SGHTA, CDR2 FQGNSA, per germline. The CDR3 has 15 amino acids. Deletions cut 5 bases from V and 2 bases from J, with 16 bases between. The CDR3 sequence is CASSRGTFETYEQYF. The CDR3 region has the DNA TGTGCCAGCAGCCGCGGGACTTTTGAGACCTACGAGCAGTACTTC.

The gene calls are TRBV5-1 and TRBJ2-1; D may match TRBD1 or TRBD2 (5 bases each). Germline V gene lookup returns CDR1 SGHRS and CDR2 YFSETQ. The CDR3 covers 14 residues. The germline V and J ends were trimmed by 0 bases and 9 bases, with 13 bases remaining between them. The chain's CDR3 is CASSLVGATGEQFF. The CDR3 nucleotides are TGCGCCAGCAGCTTGGTCGGGGCAACGGGTGAGCAGTTCTTC.

This clonotype was counted at least ten times. The J gene is TRBJ1-1, the V gene TRBV7-9; D not certain. The CDR3 runs to 13 residues. Germline lookup yields CDR1 SEHNR and CDR2 FQNEAQ (reference sequence). Trimming removed 5 bases at V and 8 bases at J, with 15 bases between. CDR3 protein: CASSPEVGREAFF. Written as DNA, the CDR3 is TGTGCCAGCAGCCCCGAGGTTGGACGAGAAGCTTTCTTT.

Only a few counts were recorded for this clonotype. The J gene is TRBJ2-1, the V gene TRBV10-3; D could derive from TRBD1 or TRBD2 (5 bases each). This CDR3 is 15 amino acids long. The V gene's germline CDR1 is ENHRY and CDR2 SYGVKD. Trimming pared 2 bases from V and 5 bases from J, leaving 13 bases between. The DNA of the CDR3 is TGTGCCATCAGTGAGAGGGACCTGGACGACAATGAGCAGTTCTTC. As protein: CAISERDLDDNEQFF.

This clonotype was seen a single time. The J gene is TRBJ2-1, the V gene TRBV5-4; perhaps TRBD1 as D (6 bases). V was trimmed by 0 bases and J by 10 bases, leaving 11 bases between them. Germline V gene lookup returns CDR1 SGHNT and CDR2 YYREEE (reference sequence). This CDR3 has 13 amino acids. Written as DNA, the CDR3 is TGTGCCAGCAGCTTGGGACAGGTCTTAGAGCAGTTCTTC. Its translation is CASSLGQVLEQFF.

This clonotype was seen a handful of times. This chain uses TRBV6-5 with TRBJ1-2; a weak D match, TRBD1 (5 bases). Germline V gene lookup returns CDR1 MNHEY and CDR2 SVGAGI. V lost 5 bases, J lost 2 bases, and 12 bases lay in between. The CDR3 sequence is 14 residues long. CDR3 protein: CASSTGGVNYGYTF. The CDR3 DNA is TGTGCCAGCAGTACGGGGGGGGTAAACTATGGCTACACCTTC.

The chain combines TRBV28 with TRBJ2-1, with 7 bases fitting TRBD2. This CDR3 has 16 residues. CDR1 and CDR2 (germline): MDHEN, SYDVKM. J lost 4 bases, V lost 0 bases, and 6 bases had no gene match. CDR3 sequence (DNA): TGTGCCAGCAGTTTATGGGCTAGCGGAGGTTACAATGAGCAGTTCTTC. The encoded protein is CASSLWASGGYNEQFF.

The rearrangement joins TRBV5-4 to TRBJ2-3; weak D call: TRBD1 (5 bases). CDR1 SGHNT and CDR2 YYREEE come from the germline V gene (reference sequence). This CDR3 contains 18 residues. The V end was cut by 4 bases, the J end by 1 base, with 22 bases between. For the CDR3, the DNA is TGTGCCAGCAGCCGTTCTCTCCGACAGTCTTTCCGCACAGATACGCAGTATTTT. Translation gives CASSRSLRQSFRTDTQYF.

This clonotype has at least ten counts. J is TRBJ2-3 and V is TRBV7-2, with TRBD2 identical over 7 bases. Germline CDR1 and CDR2: SGHTA and FQGNSA. Unmatched junction bases numbered 13, after V lost 0 bases and J lost 4 bases. The CDR3 spans 18 residues. DNA for the CDR3: TGTGCCAGCAGCTTAGCGCGGGCTAGCGGACTGGACGCAGATACGCAGTATTTT. This encodes CASSLARASGLDADTQYF.

This rearrangement joins TRBV11-2 to TRBJ2-1; 8 bases are shared with TRBD1. V lost 4 bases to trimming and J lost 5 bases; unmatched junction nucleotides: 7. Germline values: CDR1 SGHAT, CDR2 FQNNGV. This CDR3 comprises 15 residues. The CDR3 reads CASSSNRGMDNEQFF. The CDR3 DNA sequence: TGTGCCAGCAGCTCTAACAGGGGGATGGACAATGAGCAGTTCTTC.

This clonotype showed up just a few times. V and J are TRBV10-1 and TRBJ2-3; D is undetermined. Trimming shortened V by 0 bases and J by 2 bases, and 6 bases separated the two germline ends. The CDR3 has 14 amino acids. Germline loops: CDR1 WNHNN, CDR2 SYGVQD (reference sequence). The chain's CDR3 is CASSESSSTDTQYF. The CDR3 bases are TGCGCCAGCAGTGAGTCGAGCTCCACAGATACGCAGTATTTT.

The V call is TRBV10-2, the J call TRBJ2-4; TRBD1 agrees at 9 bases. V lost 8 bases to trimming and J lost 10 bases; unmatched junction nucleotides: 9. From germline, CDR1 is WSHSY and CDR2 SAAADI. The CDR3 is 13 amino acids. CDR3 in DNA: TGCGCCAGCGGTGTGGACAGGGGACAAATTCAGTACTTC. Residues: CASGVDRGQIQYF.

This clonotype showed up just a few times. This chain joins TRBV29-1 and TRBJ1-2; maybe TRBD1 (6 bases). CDR1 and CDR2 from the germline V gene are SQVTM and ANQGSEA. V was cut by 7 bases and J by 3 bases, with 15 bases left in between. The CDR3 spans 13 residues. CDR3 sequence: CSAGGASDYGYTF. CDR3 coding DNA: TGCAGCGCTGGGGGGGCCTCAGACTATGGCTACACCTTC.